These 9 T cell receptor beta chains share one sample of origin, sequenced in a study of cytomegalovirus exposure and HLA in healthy donors. PCR involved 60 Vbeta and 13 Jbeta primers. Produced via immunoSEQ multiplex PCR; TCRdb's table is partial and in-frame only. The table records some 97,000 clones, 84% of them present only once. The specimen was PBMCs. These receptors all stem from a woman aged 18-29 years in good health and CMV-seronegative.

By sample fraction, this clone is medium-sized. This rearrangement joins TRBV4-3 to TRBJ1-5; 7 positions match TRBD1. This CDR3 contains 18 residues. CDR1 is LGHNA and CDR2 is YSLEER in the germline V gene. Trimming removed 2 bases from V and 5 bases from J; junction bases left unmatched: 15. This CDR3 is CASSQFPSVHRGYQPQHF. The CDR3, as DNA: TGCGCCAGCAGCCAATTCCCCTCTGTACACAGGGGTTATCAGCCCCAGCATTTT.

The genes are TRBV11-2 and TRBJ2-5; 13 positions agree with TRBD2. V lost 4 bases, J lost 6 bases, and 8 bases stayed unmatched. The CDR3 is 16 amino acids. Germline values: CDR1 SGHAT, CDR2 FQNNGV. CDR3: CASSSSLAGGPKTQYF. As DNA, the CDR3 is TGTGCCAGCAGCTCCTCACTAGCGGGAGGGCCCAAGACCCAGTACTTC.

This clone has just a few counts. This chain uses TRBV5-1 with TRBJ2-7; D ambiguous. In germline, CDR1 is SGHRS, CDR2 YFSETQ. CDR3 length equals 14 residues. V lost 5 bases and J 0 bases, leaving 12 bases between the germline ends. CDR3 in amino acids: CASSTASSSYEQYF. The CDR3 nucleotides are TGCGCCAGCAGTACCGCCTCCAGCTCCTACGAGCAGTACTTC.

This clone showed up just a few times. The chain links TRBV6-6 to TRBJ1-2; D is possibly TRBD1 (5 bases). The germline V and J ends were trimmed by 2 bases and 10 bases, with 17 bases remaining between them. Germline-derived CDR1 and CDR2 are MNHNY and SVGAGI (reference sequence). There are 14 residues in the CDR3. The DNA for the CDR3 is TGTGCCAGCAGTTACAGCAGGGTCCAGGATGACTACACCTTC. It encodes CASSYSRVQDDYTF.

The chain is built from TRBV28 and TRBJ2-7, with 9 bases identical to TRBD2. This CDR3 is 14 amino acids long. Germline V gives CDR1 MDHEN, CDR2 SYDVKM. The V and J ends lost 6 bases and 3 bases, in that order; junction bases with no gene match: 6. The CDR3 protein is CASRKGLAGYEQYF. In DNA form, the CDR3 reads TGTGCCAGCAGGAAGGGACTAGCTGGCTACGAGCAGTACTTC.

The chain uses TRBV28 and TRBJ2-1; 11 positions agree with TRBD2. The germline V gene has CDR1 MDHEN and CDR2 SYDVKM. V lost 5 bases, J lost 9 bases, and 9 bases stayed unmatched. The CDR3 is made up of 15 amino acids. CDR3 nucleotide sequence: TGTGCCAGCAGTCTCCAAATAGCGGGGGGGCGTGAGCAGTTCTTC. The encoded protein is CASSLQIAGGREQFF.

The chain combines TRBV27 with TRBJ2-5; perhaps TRBD2 as D (6 bases). The V and J ends lost 4 bases and 7 bases respectively, with 19 bases between them. Germline V gives CDR1 MNHEY, CDR2 SMNVEV (reference sequence). CDR3 length: 15 amino acids. CDR3 coding DNA: TGTGCCAGCAGTTCATGGACTATTGGGGCAGGGACCCAGTACTTC. It is translated as CASSSWTIGAGTQYF.

The chain uses TRBV13 and TRBJ2-1; D possibly corresponds to TRBD2 (6 bases). Trimming removed 5 bases from V and 0 bases from J, with 14 bases in between. Germline values: CDR1 PRHDT, CDR2 FYEKMQ (reference sequence). The CDR3 is 16 amino acids. The CDR3 here is CASSPIAASSYNEQFF. The CDR3 region has the DNA TGTGCCAGCAGCCCAATAGCGGCGAGCTCCTACAATGAGCAGTTCTTC.

V usage is TRBV7-3 and J usage is TRBJ1-3; the match to TRBD1 covers 9 bases. Germline trimming cut 2 bases from V and 4 bases from J; bases unmatched to any gene: 3. The CDR3 spans 15 residues. The germline gives CDR1 SGHTA, CDR2 FQGTGA. This CDR3 is CASSLRGTGGNTIYF. Here the CDR3 DNA reads TGTGCCAGCAGCTTACGGGGGACAGGGGGAAACACCATATATTTT.